Each of the 9 T cell receptor beta chains below was sequenced from the same sample in a study of blood T cell repertoires in COVID-19. Assay: immunoSEQ multiplex PCR; the TCRdb copy retains only in-frame clones and omits some. The table lists around 330,000 clones, around 89% of them singletons, with 9.5% in the top ten. Sequencing input: PBMCs or T cells enriched from blood (not recorded which). The receptor source for this set is a woman between 40 and 50 years old who had recovered from COVID-19.

This chain connects TRBV3-1 (or the pseudogene TRBV3-2) to TRBJ2-7; 11 positions match TRBD2. CDR1 and CDR2 from the germline V gene are LGHDT and YNNKEL (reference sequence). V was pared by 8 bases and J by 2 bases, with 8 bases of the junction left unmatched. There are 15 residues in the CDR3. The CDR3 here is CASSLAGGTPYEQYF. The CDR3 DNA reads TGTGCCAGCTCCCTAGCGGGGGGAACTCCCTACGAGCAGTACTTC.

This clone occurred once. This chain connects TRBV6-1 to TRBJ1-1; tentative D call: TRBD1 (5 bases). From germline, CDR1 is MNHNS and CDR2 SASEGT. The CDR3 totals 14 residues. The ends were cut back, 2 bases at V and 4 bases at J, with 11 bases in the middle. For the CDR3, the DNA is TGTGCCAGCAGTGAATATCGGGGGATCACTGAAGCTTTCTTT. Protein: CASSEYRGITEAFF.

The chain links TRBV5-1 to TRBJ2-5, with 8 bases matching TRBD1. The CDR3 length is 15 residues. The germline V gene encodes CDR1 SGHRS and CDR2 YFSETQ. With 4 bases clipped from V and 2 bases from J, the junction kept 7 bases outside the gene matches. The CDR3 region is CASSVNDRGQETQYF. CDR3 nucleotides: TGCGCCAGCAGCGTAAATGACAGGGGACAAGAGACCCAGTACTTC. Full variable domain (outside the CDR3, taken from reference TRBV5-1 and TRBJ2-5): KAGVTQTPRYLIKTRGQQVTLSCSPISGHRSVSWYQQTPGQGLQFLFEYFSETQRNKGNFPGRFSGRQFSNSRSEMNVSTLELGDSALYLCASSVNDRGQETQYFGPGTRLLVL.

The rearrangement links TRBV7-2 to TRBJ2-2; 8 positions agree with TRBD2. Trimming removed 5 bases from V and 5 bases from J; junction bases left unmatched: 7. Germline V gives CDR1 SGHTA, CDR2 FQGNSA. CDR3 length equals 15 residues. CDR3 protein: CASSPAGLGTGELFF. CDR3 sequence (DNA): TGTGCCAGCAGCCCGGCGGGACTAGGTACCGGGGAGCTGTTTTTT.

The chain has TRBV6-5 and TRBJ2-7, with 9 positions matching TRBD1. The CDR3 loop spans 14 amino acids. J lost 5 bases, V lost 5 bases, and 7 bases had no gene match. CDR1 is MNHEY, CDR2 SVGAGI, per germline. The CDR3 spells CASSPRTGADEQYF. Here the CDR3 DNA reads TGTGCCAGCAGTCCGAGGACAGGGGCCGACGAGCAGTACTTC.

This clone was seen a single time. This chain joins TRBV19 and TRBJ1-5, with D unresolved. The CDR3 loop spans 14 amino acids. Germline-derived CDR1 and CDR2 are LNHDA and SQIVND (reference sequence). The ends were cut back, 5 bases at V and 0 bases at J, with 8 bases in the middle. The CDR3 nucleotides read TGTGCCAGTAGTCCCCGAGATAGCAATCAGCCCCAGCATTTT. This translates into CASSPRDSNQPQHF. The entire variable domain, with the rest obtained from reference TRBV19 and TRBJ1-5, is as follows: DGGITQSPKYLFRKEGQNVTLSCEQNLNHDAMYWYRQDPGQGLRLIYYSQIVNDFQKGDIAEGYSVSREKKESFPLTVTSAQKNPTAFYLCASSPRDSNQPQHFGDGTRLSIL.

There are a few counts of this clone. This chain joins TRBV11-3 and TRBJ2-7; 7 positions agree with TRBD1. This CDR3 is built from 13 residues. The germline V gene has CDR1 SGHNT and CDR2 YENEEA. The V gene end was trimmed by 5 bases and the J gene end by 2 bases; junction bases not matched to a gene: 3. CDR3 coding DNA: TGTGCCAGCAGCCCAGACAGGGCCTACGAGCAGTACTTC. Translating gives CASSPDRAYEQYF.

This chain connects TRBV7-3 to TRBJ1-4; 10 positions match TRBD1. Per germline, CDR1 SGHTA and CDR2 FQGTGA. CDR3 length: 15 amino acids. J was trimmed by 2 bases and V by 10 bases; bases with no gene match: 7. The CDR3 loop reads CATTDRGLTNEKLFF. Written as DNA, the CDR3 is TGTGCCACCACCGACAGGGGGCTTACTAATGAAAAACTGTTTTTT.

J is TRBJ2-1 and V is TRBV19; D gene unclear. V was cut by 2 bases and J by 4 bases, with 15 bases left in between. The CDR3 is made up of 16 amino acids. Germline V gene lookup returns CDR1 LNHDA and CDR2 SQIVND (reference sequence). CDR3 region: CASSITVQLSYNEQFF. CDR3 nucleotide sequence: TGTGCCAGTAGTATAACGGTACAGCTGTCGTACAATGAGCAGTTCTTC.